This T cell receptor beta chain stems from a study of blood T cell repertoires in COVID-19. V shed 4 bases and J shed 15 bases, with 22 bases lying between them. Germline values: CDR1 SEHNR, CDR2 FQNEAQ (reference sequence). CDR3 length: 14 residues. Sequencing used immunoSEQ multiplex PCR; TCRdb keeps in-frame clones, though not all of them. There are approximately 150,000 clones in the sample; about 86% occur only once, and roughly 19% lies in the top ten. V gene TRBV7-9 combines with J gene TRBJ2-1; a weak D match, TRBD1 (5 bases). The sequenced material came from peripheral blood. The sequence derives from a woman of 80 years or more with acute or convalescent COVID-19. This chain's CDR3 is CASSSTGRLNARFF. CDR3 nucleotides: TGTGCCAGCAGCTCAACAGGACGACTTAATGCTCGGTTCTTC.